This T cell receptor (beta chain) was found in a study of a mutant IDH1 vaccine in newly diagnosed glioma. Sample time point: baseline, week 1 (first vaccination visit). Regarding treatment: pre-vaccination baseline after standard-of-care therapy. This clone was seen only a few times. The CDR3 covers 15 residues. CDR1 is MDHEN and CDR2 is SYDVKM in the germline V gene. Trimming took 4 bases from V and 3 from J, leaving 16 bases between them. Produced via immunoSEQ multiplex PCR; TCRdb's table is partial and in-frame only. The data contain about 100,000 clones, over 75% of them singletons. Sequencing used PBMCs, obtained from a glioma patient treated with radiotherapy, temozolomide or both. The rearrangement uses TRBV28 and TRBJ2-7; D gene uncertain. The TCR originated in a man between 40 and 49 years old with glioma. The chain's CDR3 is CASSSGLKGYYEQYF. As DNA, the CDR3 is TGTGCCAGCAGTTCCGGCCTTAAAGGGTACTACGAGCAGTACTTC.